The 14 T cell receptor beta chains in this list originate from one sample, sequenced in a study of shared clonotypes between healthy human individuals. Data came from immunoSEQ multiplex PCR; TCRdb stores just in-frame clones and leaves some out. This table holds 2 million to 2.5 million clones, roughly 95% found once. The sample consisted of naive CD4+ T cells sorted from blood. This sample's subset: CD45RA+ positively selected. The receptors were gathered from a man younger than 35 in good health.

The chain is built from TRBV9 and TRBJ2-6; D uncertain. The CDR3 is 15 residues long. V gave up 0 bases and J gave up 4 bases, with 8 bases separating them. The germline gives CDR1 SGDLS, CDR2 YYNGEE. Written as DNA, the CDR3 is TGTGCCAGCAGCGTAGAGGAAGCCGGGGCCAACGTCCTGACTTTC. Protein sequence: CASSVEEAGANVLTF.

V and J are TRBV6-1 and TRBJ1-2; 7 bases are shared with TRBD1. Germline CDR1 and CDR2: MNHNS and SASEGT. With 7 bases clipped from V and 7 bases from J, the junction kept 12 bases outside the gene matches. The CDR3 has 14 residues. The CDR3 DNA reads TGTGCCAGCACTTGGGGTGGACAGGAAACTGGCTACACCTTC. As protein: CASTWGGQETGYTF.

This sequence joins TRBV6-6 and TRBJ2-5; D may be TRBD1 (5 bases). Germline V lookup: CDR1 MNHNY, CDR2 SVGAGI (reference sequence). Trimming removed 0 bases at V and 4 bases at J, with 12 bases between. This CDR3 comprises 15 residues. In DNA, the CDR3 is TGTGCCAGCAGTTACTCTCAGGGAATGGCAGAGACCCAGTACTTC. This encodes CASSYSQGMAETQYF.

Note on this clone: Other DNA sequences within the sample encode an identical CDR3. The V call is TRBV10-1, the J call TRBJ1-1, with TRBD1 matching 8 bases. CDR1 and CDR2 from the germline V gene are WNHNN and SYGVQD (reference sequence). J was trimmed by 3 bases and V by 6 bases; bases with no gene match: 3. The CDR3 is 13 residues long. CDR3: CASRGQGDTEAFF. For the CDR3, the DNA is TGCGCCAGCAGAGGACAGGGAGACACTGAAGCTTTCTTT.

The chain recombines TRBV6-6 with TRBJ1-1, with D possibly TRBD1 on 5 matching bases. The CDR3 has 15 residues. The V end lost 8 bases, the J end lost 2 bases, and 18 bases lay between the germline ends. Germline V gives CDR1 MNHNY, CDR2 SVGAGI (reference sequence). CDR3 in DNA: TGTGCCAGCCGCAGTGTCGACAGAATAAACACTGAAGCTTTCTTT. It codes for CASRSVDRINTEAFF.

Remarks on this clone: The junction shows a germline mismatch at one end, possibly a read error. The chain combines TRBV7-9 with TRBJ1-3; D is perhaps TRBD1 (6 bases). This CDR3 region has 15 residues. Germline V gene sequence: CDR1 SEHNR, CDR2 FQNEAQ (reference sequence). CDR3 nucleotides: TGTGCCAGCACCCCGTCAGGGGCCCCTGGCAACACCATATATTTT. Protein: CASTPSGAPGNTIYF.

The chain recombines TRBV13 with TRBJ2-5; 10 nucleotides agree with TRBD2. The germline gives CDR1 PRHDT, CDR2 FYEKMQ (reference sequence). This CDR3 contains 16 residues. Trimming at V came to 0 bases and at J to 6 bases, leaving 7 bases not matched to a gene. CDR3 residues: CASSLGLAGDSQTQYF. CDR3 DNA sequence: TGTGCCAGCAGCTTAGGCCTAGCGGGAGATTCACAGACCCAGTACTTC.

In its sample, this clone was seen once. V and J are TRBV25-1 and TRBJ2-2; no clear D gene. Per germline, CDR1 MGHDK and CDR2 SYGVNS. The CDR3 sequence is 15 residues long. Trimming took 3 bases from V and 3 from J, leaving 11 bases between them. The CDR3 sequence: CASSEFKGDTGELFF. CDR3 bases: TGTGCCAGCAGTGAGTTTAAAGGAGACACCGGGGAGCTGTTTTTT.

This rearrangement joins TRBV2 to TRBJ2-1; possible D gene TRBD2, 6 bases. The CDR3 has 14 amino acids. The germline gives CDR1 SNHLY, CDR2 FYNNEI. Trimming took 6 bases from V and 0 from J, leaving 9 bases between them. The CDR3 sequence: CASRTRTSYNEQFF. In DNA, the CDR3 is TGTGCCAGCAGGACTAGGACCTCCTACAATGAGCAGTTCTTC.

To note about this clone: The identical CDR3 is also encoded by other nucleotide sequences in the sample. CDR3 in DNA: TGTGCCATCAGTGATGGGGGAGGGGGTCAGCCCCAGCATTTT. Residues: CAISDGGGGQPQHF. The chain joins TRBV10-3 to TRBJ1-5; a weak D match, TRBD1 (6 bases). The V end was cut by 3 bases, the J end by 6 bases, with 12 bases between. CDR1 is ENHRY and CDR2 is SYGVKD in the germline V gene. This CDR3 has 14 amino acids.

This clone came up once. The rearrangement joins TRBV27 to TRBJ1-5; a possible D gene is TRBD1 (5 bases). Germline V gene lookup returns CDR1 MNHEY and CDR2 SMNVEV (reference sequence). Trimming removed 3 bases at V and 1 base at J, with 13 bases between. This CDR3 has 16 residues. DNA of the CDR3: TGTGCCAGCAGTTTGGTAGGGGCTAAGAGCAATCAGCCCCAGCATTTT. It encodes CASSLVGAKSNQPQHF.

As concerns this clone: One base away lies a much larger clone, so this may be a sequencing read error. Other DNA sequences in the same sample also yield this CDR3. This chain joins TRBV7-2 and TRBJ2-7; D not resolved. The CDR3 totals 13 residues. The germline V gene encodes CDR1 SGHTA and CDR2 FQGNSA. Trimming stripped 0 bases from V and 2 bases from J, with 5 bases between. CDR3 protein: CASSLAGTYEQYF. The CDR3 DNA sequence: TGTGCCAGCAGCTTAGCGGGGACCTACGAGCAGTACTTC.

The chain combines TRBV7-2 with TRBJ2-2, with no clear D. Germline assignment: CDR1 SGHTA and CDR2 FQGNSA. The CDR3 runs 15 residues. With 4 bases removed from V and 1 base from J, the gap between germline ends came to 10 bases. Written as DNA, the CDR3 is TGTGCCAGCAGCTCCCGAAGAGGGAACACCGGGGAGCTGTTTTTT. The encoded protein is CASSSRRGNTGELFF.

The chain has TRBV9 and TRBJ1-4; D is perhaps TRBD1 (5 bases). This CDR3 spans 15 amino acids. Germline V gene sequence: CDR1 SGDLS, CDR2 YYNGEE. Between the trimmed V and J ends, which lost 0 bases and 8 bases, there was a span of 14 bases. The CDR3 sequence is CASSVAGGKWEKLFF. The CDR3 DNA reads TGTGCCAGCAGCGTAGCTGGGGGGAAGTGGGAAAAACTGTTTTTT.